The sequence of this TCR beta chain was determined in a study of CD8 T cells in ankylosing spondylitis (dated by TCRdb to 2016 to 2017). Notes on the research overall: T cell receptor beta repertoires were profiled in healthy donors and ankylosing spondylitis patients so that disease-linked TCR variants could be found. The full study cohort was made up of 25 to 30 ankylosing spondylitis patients and roughly 100 healthy donors. Peripheral blood was sampled, and synovial fluid was also collected from ankylosing spondylitis patients.

Overall study outcomes, separate from this receptor: The disease-linked clones had a CD8+ phenotype and were found at relatively low frequencies in peripheral blood. Some motif variants had previously been reported in the synovial fluid and blood of reactive arthritis patients, which suggests shared mechanisms of disease initiation. A TCR beta motif made up of roughly eight highly homologous amino acid variants appeared to be characteristic of blood from ankylosing spondylitis patients. The disease-linked clones were reported to be significantly enriched in matched synovial fluid samples from ankylosing spondylitis patients.

For sequencing, an Illumina HiSeq 2500 was employed. Quantitative 5'-RACE with molecular barcodes was used to prepare TCR beta libraries. On the study's bioinformatics: A new computational method, built on a probabilistic model of VDJ rearrangement, was used to identify disease-linked TCR variants. TCRdb trimmed the raw reads at Q25, called clones with MiXCR and kept productive beta chains. Rows with a matching CDR3 protein are joined into one entry that keeps the most common DNA and genes. Here the V and J calls rest on TCRdb's processing, not on the authors' analysis. The table for this sample lists over 400,000 distinct CDR3 sequences; 25% to 30% of them were counted only once. Together, the top ten hold about 0.89% of the sample. Worth noting for this clonotype: No cognate antigen has been identified for it. No base quality information exists; no much larger clone differs at one position.

Based on the germline V gene, the CDR1 and CDR2 sequences are MNHNS and SASEGT. Compared with germline, V lacks 5 bases and J lacks 6 bases; bases without a gene match: 6. The CDR3 measures 15 amino acids from cysteine to phenylalanine. Only the CDR3 region is kept as DNA, spanning 45 bases read in frame from base 1. This receptor was identified in a male donor with ankylosing spondylitis. Sequenced: blood, either unsorted or a sorted T cell fraction (not recorded which). Recombination connected TRBV6-1 to TRBJ1-5; 11 central nucleotides agree with TRBD1. The base sequence is TGTGCCAGCAGTAGGACAGGGGGCACGATTCAGCCCCAGCATTTT. Its product reads: CASSRTGGTIQPQHF.